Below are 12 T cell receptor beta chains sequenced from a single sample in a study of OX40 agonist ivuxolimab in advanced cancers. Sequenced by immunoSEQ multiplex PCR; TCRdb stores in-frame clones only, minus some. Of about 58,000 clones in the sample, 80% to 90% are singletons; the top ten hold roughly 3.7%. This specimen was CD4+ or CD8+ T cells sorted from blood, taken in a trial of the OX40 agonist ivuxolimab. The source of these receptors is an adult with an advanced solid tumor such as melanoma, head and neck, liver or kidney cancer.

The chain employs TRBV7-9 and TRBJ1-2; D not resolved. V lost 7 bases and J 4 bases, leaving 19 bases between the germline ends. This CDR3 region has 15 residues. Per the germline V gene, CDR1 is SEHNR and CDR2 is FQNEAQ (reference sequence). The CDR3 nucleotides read TGTGCCAGCACCAACCCTGACGGGCAGGTCTATGGCTACACCTTC. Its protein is CASTNPDGQVYGYTF.

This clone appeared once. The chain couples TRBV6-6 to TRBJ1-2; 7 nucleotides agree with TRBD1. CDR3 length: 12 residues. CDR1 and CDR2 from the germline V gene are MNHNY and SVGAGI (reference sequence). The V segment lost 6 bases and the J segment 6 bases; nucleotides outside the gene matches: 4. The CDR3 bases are TGTGCCAGCAGGGGCGACAGGGATGGCTACACCTTC. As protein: CASRGDRDGYTF.

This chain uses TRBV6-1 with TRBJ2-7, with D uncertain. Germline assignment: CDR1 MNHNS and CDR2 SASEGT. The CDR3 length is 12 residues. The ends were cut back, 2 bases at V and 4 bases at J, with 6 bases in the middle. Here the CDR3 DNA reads TGTGCCAGCAGTGAACGCAAGTACGAGCAGTACTTC. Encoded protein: CASSERKYEQYF.

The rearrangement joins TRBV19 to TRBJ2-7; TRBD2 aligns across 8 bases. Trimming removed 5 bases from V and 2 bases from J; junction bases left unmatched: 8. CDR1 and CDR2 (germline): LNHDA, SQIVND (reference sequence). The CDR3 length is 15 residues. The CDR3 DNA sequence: TGTGCCAGTAGTCCATTAGCGGGGACGACCTACGAGCAGTACTTC. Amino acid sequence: CASSPLAGTTYEQYF.

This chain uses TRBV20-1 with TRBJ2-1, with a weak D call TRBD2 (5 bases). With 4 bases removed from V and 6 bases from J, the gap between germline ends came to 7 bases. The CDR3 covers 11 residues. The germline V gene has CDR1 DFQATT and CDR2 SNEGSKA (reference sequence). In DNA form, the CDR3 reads TGCAGTGCTAAACTAGTCAATGAGCAGTTCTTC. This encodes CSAKLVNEQFF.

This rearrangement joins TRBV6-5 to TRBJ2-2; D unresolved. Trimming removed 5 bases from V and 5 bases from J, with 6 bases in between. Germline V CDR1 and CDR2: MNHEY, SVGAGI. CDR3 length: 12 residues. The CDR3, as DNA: TGTGCCAGCAGTCCAGAGACCGGGGAGCTGTTTTTT. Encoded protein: CASSPETGELFF.

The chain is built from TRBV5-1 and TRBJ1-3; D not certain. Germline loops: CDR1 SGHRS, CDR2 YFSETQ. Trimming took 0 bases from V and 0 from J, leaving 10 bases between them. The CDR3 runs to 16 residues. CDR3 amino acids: CASSLATVSSGNTIYF. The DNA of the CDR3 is TGCGCCAGCAGCTTGGCCACGGTCAGCTCTGGAAACACCATATATTTT.

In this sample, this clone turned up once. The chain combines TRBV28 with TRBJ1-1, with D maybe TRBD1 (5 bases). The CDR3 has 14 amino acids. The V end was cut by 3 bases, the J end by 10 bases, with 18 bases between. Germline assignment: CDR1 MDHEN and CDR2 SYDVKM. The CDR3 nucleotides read TGTGCCAGCAGTTTCAGAGGAGGGGAGTTTAGAGCTTTCTTT. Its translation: CASSFRGGEFRAFF.

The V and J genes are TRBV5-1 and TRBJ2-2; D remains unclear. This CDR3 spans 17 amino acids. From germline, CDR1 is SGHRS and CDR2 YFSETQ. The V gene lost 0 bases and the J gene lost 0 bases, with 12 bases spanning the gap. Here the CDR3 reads CASSLGKTSSNTGELFF. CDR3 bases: TGCGCCAGCAGCTTGGGGAAGACATCCTCGAACACCGGGGAGCTGTTTTTT.

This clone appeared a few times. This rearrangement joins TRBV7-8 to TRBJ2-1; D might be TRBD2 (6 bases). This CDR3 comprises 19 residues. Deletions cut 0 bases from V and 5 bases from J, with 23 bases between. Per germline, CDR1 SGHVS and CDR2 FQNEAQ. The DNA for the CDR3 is TGTGCCAGCAGCTTAGCGAACGTGCGGGACGGGAGTCTCCACAATGAGCAGTTCTTC. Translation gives CASSLANVRDGSLHNEQFF. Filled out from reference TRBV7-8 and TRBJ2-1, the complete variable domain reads GAGVSQSPRYKVAKRGQDVALRCDPISGHVSLFWYQQALGQGPEFLTYFQNEAQLDKSGLPSDRFFAERPEGSVSTLKIQRTQQEDSAVYLCASSLANVRDGSLHNEQFFGPGTRLTVL.

The CDR3 DNA is TGCGCCAGCAGCTCCTATCTACTAGCAAATGAGCAGTTCTTC. The encoded protein is CASSSYLLANEQFF. V usage is TRBV4-3 and J usage is TRBJ2-1, with a possible D match to TRBD2 (6 bases). Per the germline V gene, CDR1 is LGHNA and CDR2 is YSLEER. The CDR3 totals 14 residues. With 5 bases removed from V and 7 bases from J, the gap between germline ends came to 15 bases.

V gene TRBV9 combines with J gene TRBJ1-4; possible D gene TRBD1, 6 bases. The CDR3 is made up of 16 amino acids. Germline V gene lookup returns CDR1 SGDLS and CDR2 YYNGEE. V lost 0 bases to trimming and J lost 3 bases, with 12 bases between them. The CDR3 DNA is TGTGCCAGCAGCGTAGCTAGGGGGGGGCCTAATGAAAAACTGTTTTTT. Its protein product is CASSVARGGPNEKLFF.